The 14 T cell receptor beta chains in this list originate from one sample, sequenced in a study of identical twins. TCRdb re-called the 5' RACE reads with MiXCR, one entry per CDR3 protein. The sample carries under 900,000 distinct CDR3 sequences, 9% to 15% recorded once. This sample also belongs to another study, concerning yellow fever vaccine responses in identical twins.

Material for sequencing was PBMCs. The receptors originated from a woman younger than 30 in good health.

This clonotype was counted a few times. CDR3 coding DNA: TGTGCCAGCAGCTTTGCGGGGGCGGATACGCAGTATTTT. Amino acid sequence: CASSFAGADTQYF. The chain carries TRBV7-9 and TRBJ2-3, with D tentatively TRBD2 (7 bases). CDR3 length: 13 amino acids. Trimming left V 3 bases short and J 6 bases short, with 10 bases between. From germline, CDR1 is SEHNR and CDR2 FQNEAQ (reference sequence). The complete variable domain, with remaining parts taken from reference TRBV7-9 and TRBJ2-3, reads DTGVSQNPRHKITKRGQNVTFRCDPISEHNRLYWYRQTLGQGPEFLTYFQNEAQLEKSRLLSDRFSAERPKGSFSTLEIQRTEQGDSAMYLCASSFAGADTQYFGPGTRLTVL.

This clonotype was seen a few times. The genes are TRBV14 and TRBJ2-5, with D maybe TRBD2 (6 bases). Per the germline V gene, CDR1 is SGHDN and CDR2 is FVKESK. The length of the CDR3 is 13 residues. Trimming stripped 2 bases from V and 6 bases from J, with 10 bases between. The CDR3 is CASSQWRGQTQYF. The CDR3 region has the DNA TGTGCCAGCAGCCAATGGAGGGGCCAGACCCAGTACTTC.

This clonotype was observed a handful of times. In DNA form, the CDR3 reads TGCAGTGCTGCAACGAACACTGAAGCTTTCTTT. Protein product: CSAATNTEAFF. This chain links TRBV20-1 with TRBJ1-1; unclear D gene. Germline V CDR1 and CDR2: DFQATT, SNEGSKA (reference sequence). The CDR3 extends over 11 amino acids. V was trimmed by 5 bases and J by 1 base, leaving 5 bases between them.

The sample holds a few counts of this clonotype. This sequence joins TRBV6-5 and TRBJ2-1; TRBD1 is a possible D gene (7 bases). There are 15 residues in the CDR3. V lost 4 bases and J 1 base, leaving 11 bases between the germline ends. Germline V gives CDR1 MNHEY, CDR2 SVGAGI. The CDR3 loop reads CASSFQGGSYNEQFF. CDR3 DNA sequence: TGTGCCAGCAGTTTCCAGGGGGGATCCTACAATGAGCAGTTCTTC.

This clonotype was counted only a few times. The V and J genes are TRBV3-1 and TRBJ1-1, with a possible D match to TRBD1 (5 bases). Trimming left V 3 bases short and J 6 bases short, with 14 bases between. Germline values: CDR1 LGHDT, CDR2 YNNKEL (reference sequence). This CDR3 has 14 residues. The CDR3 loop is CASSHLGQGAEAFF. The CDR3 nucleotides are TGTGCCAGCAGCCATCTCGGACAAGGAGCTGAAGCTTTCTTT.

The chain couples TRBV15 to TRBJ2-2; maybe TRBD2 (6 bases). Germline loops: CDR1 LNHNV, CDR2 YYDKDF (reference sequence). V was pared by 7 bases and J by 3 bases, with 12 bases between. The CDR3 totals 14 residues. The CDR3 loop is CATKGGTDTGELFF. CDR3 sequence (DNA): TGTGCCACCAAGGGTGGGACTGACACCGGGGAGCTGTTTTTT. Filled out from reference TRBV15 and TRBJ2-2, the complete variable domain reads DAMVIQNPRYQVTQFGKPVTLSCSQTLNHNVMYWYQQKSSQAPKLLFHYYDKDFNNEADTPDNFQSRRPNTSFCFLDIRSPGLGDTAMYLCATKGGTDTGELFFGEGSRLTVL.

The chain uses TRBV15 and TRBJ2-2, with TRBD2 matching over 7 bases. V shed 5 bases and J 1 base; nucleotides not matched to a gene: 4. The CDR3 consists of 15 residues. Germline lookup yields CDR1 LNHNV and CDR2 YYDKDF (reference sequence). As DNA, the CDR3 is TGTGCCACCAGCTCCCAGCGGGGGAACACCGGGGAGCTGTTTTTT. This translates into CATSSQRGNTGELFF.

This clonotype was picked up many times. The chain couples TRBV5-1 to TRBJ2-2, with D possibly being TRBD2 (5 bases). Germline V gene sequence: CDR1 SGHRS, CDR2 YFSETQ. The CDR3 is 17 residues long. V was clipped by 1 base and J by 1 base, with 14 bases between them. CDR3 residues: CASSLSLSEMNTGELFF. The CDR3 coding sequence is TGCGCCAGCAGCTTGAGCCTTAGCGAGATGAACACCGGGGAGCTGTTTTTT.

The chain joins TRBV11-3 to TRBJ2-5; the D is unclear. V lost 1 base and J lost 3, with 9 bases in between. CDR1 and CDR2 from the germline V gene are SGHNT and YENEEA. The CDR3 sequence is 14 residues long. The CDR3: CASSLGWIEETQYF. In DNA, the CDR3 is TGTGCCAGCAGCTTAGGATGGATCGAAGAGACCCAGTACTTC.

The V call is TRBV27, the J call TRBJ1-2; TRBD1 is a possible D gene (6 bases). V lost 3 bases, J lost 6 bases, and 11 bases lay in between. CDR1 is MNHEY and CDR2 is SMNVEV in the germline V gene (reference sequence). The CDR3 has 13 residues. Here the CDR3 DNA reads TGTGCCAGCAGTTTGGGGAGGACAGATGGCTACACCTTC. This codes for CASSLGRTDGYTF.

In this sample, this clonotype turned up a few times. The chain couples TRBV7-8 to TRBJ2-3, with D tentatively TRBD2 (5 bases). Trimming stripped 4 bases from V and 6 bases from J, with 14 bases between. The CDR3 sequence is 14 residues long. Germline lookup yields CDR1 SGHVS and CDR2 FQNEAQ. The CDR3 loop reads CASSSQRDGDTQYF. CDR3 DNA: TGTGCCAGCAGCTCTCAGAGGGATGGGGATACGCAGTATTTT. The complete variable domain, with remaining parts taken from reference TRBV7-8 and TRBJ2-3, reads GAGVSQSPRYKVAKRGQDVALRCDPISGHVSLFWYQQALGQGPEFLTYFQNEAQLDKSGLPSDRFFAERPEGSVSTLKIQRTQQEDSAVYLCASSSQRDGDTQYFGPGTRLTVL.

The table lists this clonotype with a few counts. The chain combines TRBV6-1 with TRBJ2-1; D uncertain. Trimming left V 1 base short and J 14 bases short, with 15 bases between. The CDR3 is 13 amino acids. CDR1 and CDR2 (germline): MNHNS, SASEGT. The chain's CDR3 is CASSEEALGLKFF. CDR3 DNA sequence: TGTGCCAGCAGTGAAGAGGCCCTGGGATTGAAGTTCTTC.

In regard to this clonotype: Given the absence of the conserved phenylalanine or tryptophan at the CDR3 end, a read error is likely. The DNA is omitted, as the CDR3 cannot be located on it reliably, and the CDR3 follows TCRdb's listing. J is TRBJ2-7 and V is TRBV7-9; TRBD1, the D gene given by the table, was not confirmed from the DNA. Including both end residues, the CDR3 is 12 amino acids long. In germline, CDR1 is SEHNR, CDR2 FQNEAQ (reference sequence). This CDR3 reads CASSFNHGQPRY.

The chain couples TRBV12-3 or TRBV12-4 to TRBJ2-4; 8 bases fit TRBD1. This CDR3 comprises 13 residues. The V and J ends lost 4 bases and 5 bases, in that order; junction bases with no gene match: 1. The CDR3 DNA is TGTGCCAGCAGTTCGGGACAGGAAAACATTCAGTACTTC. It specifies CASSSGQENIQYF.